These T cell receptor beta chains were read from a single sample in a study of T cell responses to AZD1222 COVID-19 vaccine. Sequencing used immunoSEQ multiplex PCR; TCRdb keeps in-frame clones, though not all of them. The sample includes 90,000 to 150,000 clones, about nine tenths seen only once; the top ten take less than 6%. Material: peripheral blood, obtained on day 0 of AZD1222 vaccination. These receptors came from an adult in good health. The CDR3 runs from the conserved cysteine through the conserved F or W. D genes are given only for firm matches. A row's size may be missing; if present it is once, few, many or a size class.

>TRBV3-1/TRBV3-2|-|TRBJ1-1|-
TGTGCCAGCAGCCAAGATCAGCGGAACACTGAAGCTTTCTTT
CASSQDQRNTEAFF
>TRBV6-2/TRBV6-3|-|TRBJ1-2|once
TGTGCCAGCAGCCCCGCAGGGACCCGGGGATATGGCTACACCTTC
CASSPAGTRGYGYTF
>TRBV6-5|-|TRBJ1-2|-
TGTGCCAGCAGTTACACGGGAATGGATAACTATGGCTACACCTTC
CASSYTGMDNYGYTF
>TRBV3-1/TRBV3-2|-|TRBJ2-5|few
TGTGCCAGCAGCGGACTGGGGGAGACCCAGTACTTC
CASSGLGETQYF
>TRBV11-1|TRBD1|TRBJ2-7|few
TGTGCCAGCAGCTTAGCGTCCCAGGGGGCGTACGAGCAGTACTTC
CASSLASQGAYEQYF
>TRBV19|-|TRBJ1-5|-
TGTGCCAGTAGTAGACCTAGACAGCACAATCAGCCCCAGCATTTT
CASSRPRQHNQPQHF
>TRBV19|-|TRBJ2-7|-
TGTGCCAGTAGTATTCGTCAGGGGCTAACTTCCTACGAGCAGTACTTC
CASSIRQGLTSYEQYF
>TRBV19|-|TRBJ1-5|few
TGTGCCAGTAGTATCGGTATGCAGCCCCAGCATTTT
CASSIGMQPQHF
>TRBV28|-|TRBJ1-1|-
TGTGCCAGCACCACATCGGCACGATGGGACACTGAAGCTTTCTTT
CASTTSARWDTEAFF
>TRBV6-5|-|TRBJ2-5|-
TGTGCCAGCAGTTACTCGCTTGGGATTCAAGAGACCCAGTACTTC
CASSYSLGIQETQYF
>TRBV2|TRBD1|TRBJ1-6|-
TGTGCCAGCAGAGGACAGGGGTTGAATTCACCCCTCCACTTT
CASRGQGLNSPLHF
>TRBV7-2|-|TRBJ1-1|-
TGTGCCAGCAGCCCAGCCGCATATCCAATGAACACTGAAGCTTTCTTT
CASSPAAYPMNTEAFF
>TRBV6-4|-|TRBJ1-2|-
TGTGCCAGCAGTGCGGGGGCTAACTATGGCTACACCTTC
CASSAGANYGYTF
>TRBV19|TRBD2|TRBJ2-3|-
TGTGCCAGTAGTCGGGGGGTAGGGGATACGCAGTATTTT
CASSRGVGDTQYF
>TRBV7-9|TRBD1|TRBJ1-1|-
TGTGCCAGCAGCCCAGGGACAGCTTTGAACACTGAAGCTTTCTTT
CASSPGTALNTEAFF